This is a list of T cell receptor beta chains from one sample in a study of beta chain features in type 1 diabetes. Assay used: immunoSEQ multiplex PCR; TCRdb lists only in-frame clones, some missing. The table has a few hundred thousand clones, around an eighth seen once. Sequencing used naive CD4+ T cells from blood. The receptors originated from a man aged 30 to 39 with type 1 diabetes. Each CDR3 is given with its conserved first and last residue. A D gene is named only where the DNA matches it firmly. Size is omitted from some rows. Given values are once, few, many or a class for expanded clones.

>TRBV15|TRBJ1-1|.|.
TGTGCCACCAGCAGAGACAGGATAAACACTGAAGCTTTCTTT
CATSRDRINTEAFF
>TRBV4-1|TRBJ2-3|TRBD2|few
TGCGCCAGCAGCCGGACTAGCGCTAGCCTCACAGATACGCAGTATTTT
CASSRTSASLTDTQYF
>TRBV29-1|TRBJ2-1|.|many
TGCAGCGTCCTTAGAAGCTCCTACAATGAGCAGTTCTTC
CSVLRSSYNEQFF
>TRBV5-1|TRBJ2-7|TRBD1|few
TGCGCCAGCAGCACGGACAGGGCTGAGCAGTACTTC
CASSTDRAEQYF
>TRBV4-3|TRBJ1-1|TRBD1|.
TGCGCCAGCAGCCAGGCCCAGGGGGCTGGCACTGAAGCTTTCTTT
CASSQAQGAGTEAFF
>TRBV28|TRBJ2-1|TRBD1|few
TGTGCCAGCAGTTTACCCAGGGGGCCCAGCTCCTACAATGAGCAGTTCTTC
CASSLPRGPSSYNEQFF
>TRBV30|TRBJ1-5|.|few
TGTGCCTACCAGGCCACCAGCAATCAGCCCCAGCATTTT
CAYQATSNQPQHF
>TRBV9|TRBJ2-7|.|.
TGTGCCAGCAGCGTAGGCGGCAGTACCTACGAGCAGTACTTC
CASSVGGSTYEQYF
>TRBV6-1|TRBJ2-7|.|few
TGTGCCAGCAGAAGACCCCAGGGGAGAGGGTACGAGCAGTACTTC
CASRRPQGRGYEQYF
>TRBV25-1|TRBJ1-3|TRBD1|.
TGTGCCAGCAGTGACTCCGGGACAGGGGGAAACACCATATATTTT
CASSDSGTGGNTIYF
>TRBV2|TRBJ1-5|TRBD1|few
TGTGCCTGCGGACAGGGGGGCAATCAGCCCCAGCATTTT
CACGQGGNQPQHF
>TRBV10-3|TRBJ2-7|TRBD2|.
TGTGCCATCGCGGGAGGGCCATACGAGCAGTACTTC
CAIAGGPYEQYF
>TRBV7-2|TRBJ2-3|.|few
TGTGCCAGCAGCTTAGAGGCGGCAGATACGCAGTATTTT
CASSLEAADTQYF
>TRBV6-5|TRBJ2-4|TRBD1|few
TGTGCCAGCGGGGGACAGAAAAACATTCAGTACTTC
CASGGQKNIQYF
>TRBV29-1|TRBJ1-5|TRBD1|few
TGCAGCTTAGCTGACAGGGAACCCCATCAGCCCCAGCATTTT
CSLADREPHQPQHF
>TRBV5-1|TRBJ2-5|TRBD1|.
TGCGCCAGCAGCTTGGGGGGGACAGATCAAGAGACCCAGTACTTC
CASSLGGTDQETQYF
>TRBV9|TRBJ2-7|TRBD1|.
TGTGCCAGCAGCGTCCGGGACAGGCCCTACGAGCAGTACTTC
CASSVRDRPYEQYF
>TRBV11-2|TRBJ1-1|.|few
TGTGCCAGCAGCTTAGATCTCCGGACTGAAGCTTTCTTT
CASSLDLRTEAFF
>TRBV11-2|TRBJ1-1|.|few
TGTGCCAGCAGCCCAACATCGGGGGGCGCGGTGGGCACTGAAGCTTTCTTT
CASSPTSGGAVGTEAFF
>TRBV6-6|TRBJ1-1|TRBD1|few
TGTGCCAGCAGTAGAGGGGGCATGAACACTGAAGCTTTCTTT
CASSRGGMNTEAFF
>TRBV29-1|TRBJ2-1|TRBD1|few
TGCAGCGTTGCCGGACAGGACTCCTACAATGAGCAGTTCTTC
CSVAGQDSYNEQFF
>TRBV6-5|TRBJ2-7|TRBD2|few
TGTGCCAGCAGCATACAGCGGGATTCCTACGAGCAGTACTTC
CASSIQRDSYEQYF
>TRBV6-5|TRBJ2-5|.|few
TGTGCCAGCAGCCGGAGCGGTTGGGAGACCCAGTACTTC
CASSRSGWETQYF
>TRBV10-3|TRBJ2-1|TRBD1|.
TGTGCCATCAGTGAGTCGCAGGGGGCGAGGAATGAGCAGTTCTTC
CAISESQGARNEQFF
>TRBV15|TRBJ1-2|TRBD1|.
TGTGCCACCAGCAGAGAAGTCGGGGACAGTAGGTATGGCTACACCTTC
CATSREVGDSRYGYTF
>TRBV10-3|TRBJ1-2|.|.
TGTGCCATCAGCACACCAAATGGCTACACCTTC
CAISTPNGYTF
>TRBV5-4|TRBJ2-1|TRBD2|.
TGTGCCAGCAGCTTGGATAGCGGGAGCTACAATGAGCAGTTCTTC
CASSLDSGSYNEQFF
>TRBV19|TRBJ2-1|TRBD2|.
TGTGCCAGTAGTCTACTAGCGGGAGGCAGCAATGAGCAGTTCTTC
CASSLLAGGSNEQFF
>TRBV6-5|TRBJ2-5|TRBD2|few
TGTGCCAGCAGTTACCGCGGGAGCTCGGAGACCCAGTACTTC
CASSYRGSSETQYF
>TRBV9|TRBJ2-5|TRBD2|few
TGTGCCAGCAGCGTAGAGCGGGGAGGGGAGACCCAGTACTTC
CASSVERGGETQYF
>TRBV28|TRBJ2-3|TRBD2|.
TGTGCCAGCAGTCCCCAGGGACTAGCGGGGAGGACAGATACGCAGTATTTT
CASSPQGLAGRTDTQYF
>TRBV4-3|TRBJ2-1|.|few
TGCGCCAGCAGCGGGGAGGCAGCCTACAATGAGCAGTTCTTC
CASSGEAAYNEQFF
>TRBV2|TRBJ2-1|TRBD2|.
TGTGCCAGCAGGACTCGGGAGGGCTCCCACAATGAGCAGTTCTTC
CASRTREGSHNEQFF
>TRBV5-1|TRBJ2-2|.|.
TGCGCCAGCAGCTTGGCCGCCGGGACTGGAGACACCGGGGAGCTGTTTTTT
CASSLAAGTGDTGELFF
>TRBV2|TRBJ2-2|TRBD1|.
TGTGCCAGCAGTGCTCAGAGGGCGACAGGGTACACCGGGGAGCTGTTTTTT
CASSAQRATGYTGELFF
>TRBV5-4|TRBJ2-7|TRBD1|few
TGTGCCAGCAGCTCGGACAGGGTCGGCGAGCAGTACTTC
CASSSDRVGEQYF
>TRBV4-3|TRBJ2-7|TRBD2|few
TGCGCCAGCAGCCAAGAACTCCTCGCTAGCGGGAATAACGAGCAGTACTTC
CASSQELLASGNNEQYF